The next 17 T cell receptor beta chains were all read from a single sample in a study of shared clonotypes between healthy human individuals. Libraries were prepared by immunoSEQ multiplex PCR; TCRdb keeps only in-frame clonotypes and omits some of them. The sample carries approximately 740,000 clones, less than 85% recorded once. Sample: memory CD4+ T cells sorted from blood. Indicated subset: CD45RA-negative fraction. These receptors all stem from a woman under 40 in good health.

The chain recombines TRBV6-4 with TRBJ2-7, with 8 bases identical to TRBD2. V was pared by 6 bases and J by 2 bases, with 9 bases of the junction left unmatched. This CDR3 comprises 15 residues. Looked up from germline, CDR1 is MRHNA and CDR2 is SNTAGT. DNA for the CDR3: TGTGCCAGCAGGGGAGGCAAGCGGGGGACCTACGAGCAGTACTTC. It yields the protein CASRGGKRGTYEQYF.

J is TRBJ2-1 and V is TRBV9, with D hard to call. CDR3 length: 15 residues. In germline, CDR1 is SGDLS, CDR2 YYNGEE. Trimming took off 0 bases at V and 9 bases at J, with 16 bases between the two ends. DNA for the CDR3: TGTGCCAGCAGCGTAGGATATCTAGAAGGATCTGAGCAGTTCTTC. The encoded protein is CASSVGYLEGSEQFF. Full variable domain (outside the CDR3, taken from reference TRBV9 and TRBJ2-1): DSGVTQTPKHLITATGQRVTLRCSPRSGDLSVYWYQQSLDQGLQFLIQYYNGEERAKGNILERFSAQQFPDLHSELNLSSLELGDSALYFCASSVGYLEGSEQFFGPGTRLTVL.

The genes are TRBV6-6 and TRBJ1-2; 11 nucleotides match TRBD1. The CDR3 is 14 residues long. The junction had 4 bases not matched to a gene; V was cut back by 4 bases and J by 6 bases. Germline values: CDR1 MNHNY, CDR2 SVGAGI (reference sequence). This CDR3 is CASSSDRGRDGYTF. As DNA, the CDR3 is TGTGCCAGCAGTTCGGACAGGGGGCGAGATGGCTACACCTTC.

In its sample, this clone was seen once. This specimen includes other DNA sequences encoding the same CDR3. This chain links TRBV28 with TRBJ1-5, with D possibly being TRBD1 (5 bases). Per germline, CDR1 MDHEN and CDR2 SYDVKM. The CDR3 covers 14 residues. Trimming shortened V by 3 bases and J by 5 bases, and 11 bases separated the two germline ends. This chain's CDR3 is CASSLGRGYQPQHF. The CDR3 DNA sequence: TGTGCCAGCAGTTTGGGAAGGGGCTATCAGCCCCAGCATTTT. The full variable domain, in which reference TRBV28 and TRBJ1-5 provide the parts outside the CDR3, is DVKVTQSSRYLVKRTGEKVFLECVQDMDHENMFWYRQDPGLGLRLIYFSYDVKMKEKGDIPEGYSVSREKKERFSLILESASTNQTSMYLCASSLGRGYQPQHFGDGTRLSIL.

The chain is built from TRBV5-1 and TRBJ1-2; D is uncertain. Trimming shortened V by 0 bases and J by 2 bases, and 8 bases separated the two germline ends. Germline CDR1 SGHRS, CDR2 YFSETQ. The CDR3 is 14 amino acids. DNA for the CDR3: TGCGCCAGCAGCTTGGAGCGGAAAAACTATGGCTACACCTTC. Protein product: CASSLERKNYGYTF.

This clone was counted only a few times. The gene calls are TRBV18 and TRBJ2-2; D ambiguous. Trimming took 1 base from V and 4 from J, leaving 4 bases between them. The CDR3 is 13 amino acids. The germline V gene encodes CDR1 KGHSH and CDR2 LQKENI. CDR3 coding DNA: TGTGCCAGCTCACCACAGCCCACCGGGGAGCTGTTTTTT. This codes for CASSPQPTGELFF.

In its sample, this clone was seen a few times. The chain combines TRBV18 with TRBJ1-1; D is unclear. Germline CDR1 KGHSH, CDR2 LQKENI. The V and J ends lost 8 bases and 6 bases respectively, with 19 bases between them. This CDR3 has 14 amino acids. The CDR3 reads CASTLIPREAEAFF. CDR3 sequence (DNA): TGTGCCAGCACCCTCATACCCCGGGAAGCTGAAGCTTTCTTT.

CDR3 loop: CASSFRTVVRAQHF. The CDR3 DNA is TGTGCCAGCAGTTTCAGGACCGTCGTTAGGGCCCAGCATTTT. The chain combines TRBV28 with TRBJ1-5; D is unresolved. This CDR3 region has 14 residues. V dropped 3 bases and J dropped 11 bases, with 17 bases sitting between them. Germline CDR1 MDHEN, CDR2 SYDVKM.

This clone has only one observation. CDR3 sequence (DNA): TGTGCCATCAGTGACCTCGAAGGCGGGTACGAGCAGTACTTC. Translated: CAISDLEGGYEQYF. This chain joins TRBV10-3 and TRBJ2-7; D is possibly TRBD2 (5 bases). Germline CDR1 is ENHRY and CDR2 is SYGVKD. This CDR3 region has 14 residues. Trimming cost V 3 bases and J 4 bases, with 13 bases left between them.

V usage is TRBV6-4 and J usage is TRBJ2-3, with 8 positions matching TRBD2. Unmatched junction bases numbered 6, after V lost 6 bases and J lost 4 bases. The CDR3 sequence is 14 residues long. Germline loops: CDR1 MRHNA, CDR2 SNTAGT. CDR3: CASSSAGEADTQYF. Here the CDR3 DNA reads TGTGCCAGCAGCTCAGCGGGAGAGGCAGATACGCAGTATTTT.

The count of this clone is one. The chain has TRBV5-1 and TRBJ1-1, with D maybe TRBD1 (5 bases). The germline V gene has CDR1 SGHRS and CDR2 YFSETQ. The CDR3 has 17 amino acids. Trimming removed 3 bases at V and 5 bases at J, with 23 bases between. CDR3 sequence reads: CASSWDPLRARGTEAFF. The CDR3 DNA follows: TGCGCCAGCAGCTGGGACCCCCTGAGGGCGCGAGGGACTGAAGCTTTCTTT.

The gene calls are TRBV28 and TRBJ1-3, with TRBD1 as a possible D gene (5 bases). Trimming took 4 bases from V and 11 from J, leaving 18 bases between them. CDR3 length: 14 amino acids. Germline V gives CDR1 MDHEN, CDR2 SYDVKM. CDR3 loop: CASSSTEGRRAIYF. The CDR3 DNA sequence: TGTGCCAGCAGTTCTACCGAGGGACGCCGGGCCATATATTTT.

This chain connects TRBV27 to TRBJ1-3; D is ambiguous. CDR3 length equals 13 residues. V was trimmed by 6 bases and J by 0 bases, leaving 6 bases between them. Germline assignment: CDR1 MNHEY and CDR2 SMNVEV (reference sequence). CDR3 region: CASRFSSGNTIYF. The CDR3, as DNA: TGTGCCAGCAGATTTAGCTCTGGAAACACCATATATTTT.

The chain joins TRBV7-3 to TRBJ2-5; possible D gene TRBD2, 5 bases. Trimming took off 5 bases at V and 1 base at J, with 14 bases between the two ends. In germline, CDR1 is SGHTA, CDR2 FQGTGA. The CDR3 totals 15 residues. CDR3 in DNA: TGTGCCAGCAGCCGTTCTTCTAGCCCCCAAGAGACCCAGTACTTC. It specifies CASSRSSSPQETQYF.

This chain joins TRBV5-8 and TRBJ1-5; D perhaps matches TRBD1 (6 bases). Germline V gene data show CDR1 as SGHTS and CDR2 as YDEGEE. V shed 1 base and J shed 1 base, with 9 bases lying between them. The CDR3 is 15 residues long. The chain's CDR3 is CASSLRTVSNQPQHF. The DNA for the CDR3 is TGTGCCAGCAGCTTGAGGACAGTGAGCAATCAGCCCCAGCATTTT.

The chain recombines TRBV30 with TRBJ1-2; perhaps TRBD1 as D (6 bases). V was cut by 3 bases and J by 4 bases, with 12 bases left in between. The CDR3 sequence is 13 residues long. Per the germline V gene, CDR1 is GTSNPN and CDR2 is SVGIG (reference sequence). The CDR3 region has the DNA TGTGCCTGGAGATCGACAGGAGCCTATGGCTACACCTTC. Its translation is CAWRSTGAYGYTF.

This clone was seen only a few times. The chain links TRBV9 to TRBJ1-4; 8 nucleotides match TRBD1. The CDR3 has 16 amino acids. The germline V gene has CDR1 SGDLS and CDR2 YYNGEE. The V and J ends lost 0 bases and 11 bases, in that order; junction bases with no gene match: 12. This chain's CDR3 is CASSVGFRGTGDKLFF. The CDR3 region has the DNA TGTGCCAGCAGCGTAGGCTTTCGGGGGACAGGAGATAAACTGTTTTTT.